A single sample is the source of the 6 T cell receptor beta chains below, sequenced in a study of CXCR3-negative and CXCR3-positive naive CD8 T cells. Study outcomes and limitations: When CXCR3-positive naive cells were set against CXCR3-negative naive cells, the former had more hydrophobic TRB CDR3s.

All TRB cDNA libraries came from 5' RACE performed with UMI labels. For each CDR3 protein, TCRdb gives one entry from its re-call of the 5' RACE reads, without DNA. The listing records 85,000 to 90,000 distinct CDR3 sequences. No cognate antigen is known for these TCRs. What was sequenced was naive CXCR3+ CD8+ T cells from blood. Subset in this sample: CD45RO-CCR7+CD27+CD95- naive CD8+ T cells expressing CXCR3 (TNR3+). These receptors came from a human donor in good health. Some clones in this sample may be carry-over from other donors' samples.

J is TRBJ2-5 and V is TRBV20-1; TCRdb reports TRBD2, a call that lacks DNA to check it against. In germline, CDR1 is DFQATT, CDR2 SNEGSKA (reference sequence). This CDR3 has 18 residues. CDR3 loop: CSARGGNRAQGPQETQYF.

V usage is TRBV7-6 and J usage is TRBJ2-2. This CDR3 is 13 amino acids long. CDR1 SGHVS and CDR2 FNYEAQ come from the germline V gene. This CDR3 is CASSLGDTGELFF.

The rearrangement joins TRBV4-1 to TRBJ1-1. This CDR3 is 13 amino acids long. CDR1 MGHRA and CDR2 YSYEKL come from the germline V gene. This CDR3 reads CASSQHRNTEAFF.

The rearrangement links TRBV16 to TRBJ2-1. The germline CDR1 and CDR2 sequences are KGHSY and FQNENV. This CDR3 comprises 14 residues. The CDR3 reads CASRNRGSYNEQFF.

This chain connects TRBV11-3 to TRBJ1-1; TCRdb lists TRBD1, though no DNA is available to test this call. There are 14 residues in the CDR3. Germline V CDR1 and CDR2: SGHNT, YENEEA. CDR3: CASSRGGGNTEAFF.

The chain links TRBV29-1 to TRBJ2-5; lacking DNA, the TRBD1 call made by TCRdb goes unchecked. The CDR3 sequence is 12 residues long. CDR1 and CDR2 (germline): SQVTM, ANQGSEA. The CDR3 region is CSGRQGEETQYF.